The sample holds a few counts of the clone carrying this T cell receptor (beta chain). Antigen specificity is unknown. Trimming stripped 3 bases from V and 6 bases from J, with 9 bases between. In germline, CDR1 is SGHDN, CDR2 FVKESK. CDR3 length equals 13 residues. Assay used: immunoSEQ multiplex PCR; TCRdb lists only in-frame clones, some missing. The data contain 150,000 or so clones, 92% of them singletons. The entry originates in a study of T cell responses to AZD1222 COVID-19 vaccine. Broader study findings: Spike-wide coverage was observed for vaccine-associated CD4 TCRs, with dominant responses at 160-218 and 743-854. Donors skewed white British and female; clonal diversity was possibly underestimated.

The receptor comes from an adult in good health. V and J are TRBV14 and TRBJ2-1; possible D gene TRBD1, 5 bases. Sequencing used peripheral blood, obtained on day 0 of AZD1222 vaccination. The CDR3, as DNA: TGTGCCAGCAGCCACTTAAGGGGCAATGAGCAGTTCTTC. It translates to CASSHLRGNEQFF.